This T cell receptor beta chain was documented in a study of identical twins. TCRdb redid the calling of the 5' RACE reads with MiXCR, one entry per CDR3 protein. There are a few hundred thousand distinct CDR3 sequences in the sample; 24% occur only once, and about 3% lies in the top ten. On this clonotype itself: Its antigen is unknown.

V shed 4 bases, J shed 6 bases, and the junction held 4 bases outside the gene matches. CDR1 is KGHDR and CDR2 is SFDVKD in the germline V gene. The CDR3 loop spans 14 amino acids. Study findings and constraints: Cross-sectional statistics underpinned the conclusions; the same donors were not followed.

In addition, the sample was reused for a study of T cells expressing NK-cell markers. That investigation notes: The eight sequenced donors comprised seven who were HCMV-seropositive and one who was seronegative. The CD3+CD56-NKG2C+ fraction was also led by these clonotypes in a handful of donors.

The source is a woman aged 18 to 35 in good health. V is TRBV24-1 and J is TRBJ2-1; TRBD2 matches at 8 bases. Sequenced material: CD4+ T cells sorted from blood. As DNA, the CDR3 is TGTGCCACCAGTGACCTCCGGGAGGGCAATGAGCAGTTCTTC. As protein: CATSDLREGNEQFF.